The clone carrying this T cell receptor (beta chain) was recorded many times. The antigen is unknown. From approximately 430 ng of RNA, a library with molecular barcoded alpha/delta and beta/gamma adaptors was made. MiXCR, run by TCRdb on the reads, gives a single entry per CDR3 protein. In the table there are about 58,000 distinct CDR3 sequences, around 12% of which are singletons. The sample comes from a study of read filtering for tumor transcriptome and immune sequencing. The overall study: Patients were 17 to 20 male and some 15 female, mean age approximately 70 years, range about 47 to 80. By R-ISS, stages I, II and III held roughly 8, 15 and 7 patients.

The germline gives CDR1 MNHEY, CDR2 SVGAGI. The CDR3 is 16 residues long. V shed 0 bases and J 5 bases; nucleotides not matched to a gene: 8. Study-wide points: Compared with RNA-seq, IR-seq gave much higher clonotype depth and reliability.

The sequence came from a donor over 35 with multiple myeloma. This chain links TRBV6-5 with TRBJ2-5, with 8 bases identical to TRBD2. Sequencing used a population of CD138-negative cells sorted from bone marrow. The CDR3 DNA reads TGTGCCAGCAGTTACTCGAGTCGGGGGGGCCCTGAGACCCAGTACTTC. It is translated as CASSYSSRGGPETQYF.